The entry below describes one T cell receptor beta chain. What it binds is not known. Looked up from germline, CDR1 is SGHRS and CDR2 is YFSETQ. V was shortened by 0 bases and J by 1 base, with 8 bases between the two germline ends. This CDR3 has 14 amino acids. Each tumour sample represents a distinct, spatially separated region of the hepatocellular carcinoma nodule. No macroscopic necrosis or hemorrhage was seen in sampled areas. The sample originates from a study of intratumoral heterogeneity in liver cancer. Study-wide points: Reportedly, regional differences in tumor-infiltrating lymphocyte burden estimated from RNA-seq held up under TCR sequencing. Tumor-infiltrating lymphocytes were acknowledged as under-represented in the sampling.

Sequencing used immunoSEQ multiplex PCR; TCRdb keeps in-frame clones, though not all of them. Among under 7,500 clones, around 71% were seen once, and the ten largest hold around 42%. This material consisted of tumor tissue, taken before any cancer treatment. This chain uses TRBV5-1 with TRBJ2-7; tentative D call: TRBD2 (6 bases). The sequence was collected from a woman aged 70-85 years with hepatocellular carcinoma. The CDR3 region is CASSLGLGSYEQYF. The CDR3 nucleotides are TGCGCCAGCAGCTTGGGACTAGGTTCCTACGAGCAGTACTTC. The complete variable domain, with remaining parts taken from reference TRBV5-1 and TRBJ2-7, reads KAGVTQTPRYLIKTRGQQVTLSCSPISGHRSVSWYQQTPGQGLQFLFEYFSETQRNKGNFPGRFSGRQFSNSRSEMNVSTLELGDSALYLCASSLGLGSYEQYFGPGTRLTVT.